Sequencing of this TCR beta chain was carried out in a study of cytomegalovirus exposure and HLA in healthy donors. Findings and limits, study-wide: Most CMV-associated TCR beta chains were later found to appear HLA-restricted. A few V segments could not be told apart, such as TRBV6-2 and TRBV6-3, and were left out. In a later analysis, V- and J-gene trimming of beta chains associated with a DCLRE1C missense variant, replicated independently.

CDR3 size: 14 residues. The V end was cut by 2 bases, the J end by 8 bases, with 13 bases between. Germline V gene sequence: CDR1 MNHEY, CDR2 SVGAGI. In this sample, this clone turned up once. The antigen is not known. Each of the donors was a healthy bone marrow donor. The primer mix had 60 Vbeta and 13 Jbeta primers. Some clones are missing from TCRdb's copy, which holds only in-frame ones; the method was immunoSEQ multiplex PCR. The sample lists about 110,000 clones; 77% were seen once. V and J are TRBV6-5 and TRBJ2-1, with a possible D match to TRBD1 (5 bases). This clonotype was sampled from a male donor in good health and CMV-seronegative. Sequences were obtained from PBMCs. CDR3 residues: CASSYGASSDEQFF. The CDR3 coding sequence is TGTGCCAGCAGTTACGGGGCGTCCTCCGATGAGCAGTTCTTC.